This T cell receptor (beta chain) was retrieved from a study of identical twins. Findings and caveats of the study: Shared out-of-frame alpha sequences (those common to twins) showed excess low generation probability.

As for this clonotype: Its target is unknown.

Template switching added a universal primer binding site, and final cDNA carried unique molecular identifiers. TCRdb re-called the 5' RACE reads through MiXCR, storing one row per CDR3 protein. In the table there are 690,000 or so distinct CDR3 sequences, around 8.3% of which are singletons. The CDR3 length is 13 residues. Trimming left V 6 bases short and J 3 bases short, with 11 bases between. The V gene's germline CDR1 is DFQATT and CDR2 SNEGSKA (reference sequence). This same sample was also taken into another study, of yellow fever vaccine responses in identical twins.

The chain is built from TRBV20-1 and TRBJ2-2, with D possibly TRBD2 on 5 matching bases. This TCR derives from a woman between 18 and 29 years old in good health. The material sequenced was PBMCs. The CDR3 DNA follows: TGCAGTGCCAGGACTGAATACACCGGGGAGCTGTTTTTT. Translated, it gives CSARTEYTGELFF.